This is a list of T cell receptor beta chains from one sample in a study of cytomegalovirus exposure and HLA in healthy donors. The repertoire was sequenced with immunoSEQ multiplex PCR; TCRdb's copy has only in-frame clones and lacks some. The sample has more than 95,000 clones, 77% seen once. Sequencing was carried out using PBMCs. All receptors derive from a woman between 40 and 50 years old in good health and CMV-seropositive. Each CDR3 is given with its conserved first and last residue. Each record gives: D gene, J gene, clone size, V gene, CDR3 protein, CDR3 DNA. A D gene is named only where the DNA matches it firmly. Expanded clones get a size class; other rows say once, few or many, or leave the size out.

>TRBD2|TRBJ2-7|.|TRBV27
CASSLGTSGTYEQYF
TGTGCCAGCAGTCTCGGGACTAGCGGGACCTACGAGCAGTACTTC
>.|TRBJ2-7|once|TRBV2
CASSQTGTGYEQYF
TGTGCCAGCAGCCAGACAGGGACTGGGTACGAGCAGTACTTC
>TRBD2|TRBJ2-7|.|TRBV30
CAWRKGLASEQYF
TGTGCCTGGAGGAAGGGACTAGCCAGCGAGCAGTACTTC
>.|TRBJ1-2|.|TRBV28
CASSQGLVWGYTF
TGTGCCAGCAGTCAGGGTTTGGTGTGGGGCTACACCTTC
>.|TRBJ2-3|once|TRBV5-1
CASSNRDTQYF
TGCGCCAGCAGCAATAGAGATACGCAGTATTTT
>TRBD2|TRBJ2-7|.|TRBV15
CATSRDFREGYEQYF
TGTGCCACCAGCAGAGATTTCCGGGAGGGATACGAGCAGTACTTC
>.|TRBJ1-1|.|TRBV5-1
CASSPGLMNTEAFF
TGCGCCAGCAGCCCGGGACTCATGAACACTGAAGCTTTCTTT
>.|TRBJ1-2|few|TRBV28
CASRVTGKVEYGYTF
TGTGCCAGCAGAGTTACAGGGAAGGTCGAGTATGGCTACACCTTC
>TRBD1|TRBJ2-1|.|TRBV7-8
CASSPDRVQIPNEQFF
TGTGCCAGCAGCCCCGACAGGGTCCAAATTCCCAATGAGCAGTTCTTC
>TRBD1|TRBJ1-4|.|TRBV28
CASSSRTGAPATNEKLFF
TGTGCCAGCAGTTCCCGGACAGGGGCTCCTGCAACTAATGAAAAACTGTTTTTT
>.|TRBJ1-3|.|TRBV18
CASSPLPQNTIYF
TGTGCCAGCTCACCCCTCCCACAAAACACCATATATTTT
>TRBD2|TRBJ2-1|.|TRBV5-4
CASSLKGLAHNEQFF
TGTGCCAGCAGCTTGAAAGGACTAGCGCACAATGAGCAGTTCTTC
>.|TRBJ1-1|.|TRBV5-1
CASSFLSVNTEAFF
TGCGCCAGCAGCTTTCTCTCGGTGAACACTGAAGCTTTCTTT
>.|TRBJ1-1|.|TRBV28
CASSLSGPNTEAFF
TGTGCCAGCAGTTTATCAGGGCCGAACACTGAAGCTTTCTTT
>TRBD2|TRBJ2-1|.|TRBV29-1
CSVVSGLAGGYNEQFF
TGCAGCGTTGTCTCCGGACTAGCGGGAGGGTACAATGAGCAGTTCTTC
>TRBD2|TRBJ2-5|.|TRBV9
CASSPGGTSAQETQYF
TGTGCCAGCAGCCCTGGTGGGACTAGCGCTCAAGAGACCCAGTACTTC
>TRBD2|TRBJ2-5|.|TRBV4-2
CASSQANHLAGGPQETQYF
TGTGCCAGCAGCCAAGCTAACCACCTAGCGGGAGGACCCCAAGAGACCCAGTACTTC
>TRBD1|TRBJ1-6|few|TRBV2
CASSPDRVSPLHF
TGTGCCAGCAGCCCGGACAGGGTCTCACCCCTCCACTTT
>TRBD1|TRBJ1-1|.|TRBV7-9
CASSFGQGVTEAFF
TGTGCCAGCAGCTTTGGGCAGGGGGTCACTGAAGCTTTCTTT
>.|TRBJ2-5|once|TRBV28
CASSSPKAVSGTQYF
TGTGCCAGCAGTTCCCCTAAAGCGGTCTCCGGGACCCAGTACTTC
>.|TRBJ1-3|.|TRBV23-1
CASNPDRSGGNTIYF
TGCGCCAGCAACCCAGACAGGTCTGGTGGAAACACCATATATTTT
>.|TRBJ1-3|once|TRBV19
CASRDAGAGDTIYF
TGTGCCAGTAGAGATGCGGGGGCTGGGGACACCATATATTTT